The sequence of this T cell receptor beta chain was determined in a study of T-cell memory formation after mild COVID-19. General study points: Nothing showed for sure that second-wave clones peaking on day 37 were SARS-CoV-2 specific.

This clonotype was counted only a few times. Its antigen is not identified. With constant-segment primers, 5'RACE yielded cDNA libraries of TCR alpha and TCR beta that carried sample barcodes and UMIs. MiXCR, applied by TCRdb to the 5' RACE reads, yields one record per CDR3 protein. Of 400,000 or so distinct CDR3 sequences detected, around 21% appear once; the ten largest clones hold approximately 13%. CDR1 is SGHRS and CDR2 is YFSETQ in the germline V gene. This CDR3 spans 15 amino acids. Trimming at V came to 4 bases and at J to 2 bases, leaving 3 bases not matched to a gene. The sequence was obtained from an adult woman who had mild COVID-19 (a few samples of this study predate the infection). Cell type and time point are not known. The J gene is TRBJ2-2, the V gene TRBV5-1, with TRBD2 matching over 9 bases. Sequences were obtained from PBMCs or a T cell subset sorted from them (not recorded which). The CDR3, as DNA: TGCGCCAGCAGCCTGACTAGCGGCAACACCGGGGAGCTGTTTTTT. Its protein product is CASSLTSGNTGELFF.